This T cell receptor beta chain was sequenced in a study of blood T cell repertoires in COVID-19. The wider study: Collection of acute and convalescent COVID-19 samples took place in the United States, Italy and Spain. Nucleic acid was either cDNA or gDNA, and it came from T cells, B-cell-depleted T cells, or PBMCs.

This clone was counted only a few times. As handled by the study authors: The assay estimated nucleated cells by amplifying reference gene primers. Profiled with immunoSEQ multiplex PCR; TCRdb holds only in-frame clones, not every one. For V, J and clone size, that table is used; D and trimming come from the DNA. This table has around 73,000 clones, approximately 83% appearing once. Sample: peripheral blood. The sequence derives from a woman aged 60-75 years with acute or convalescent COVID-19.

The CDR3 DNA sequence: TGTGCCAGCAGAGGGGGGGTCTCCGGTTCACCCCTCCACTTT. It translates to CASRGGVSGSPLHF. The chain has TRBV2 and TRBJ1-6; TRBD1 is a possible D gene (6 bases). There are 14 residues in the CDR3. The V and J ends lost 6 bases and 9 bases respectively, with 15 bases between them. Germline CDR1 is SNHLY and CDR2 is FYNNEI.